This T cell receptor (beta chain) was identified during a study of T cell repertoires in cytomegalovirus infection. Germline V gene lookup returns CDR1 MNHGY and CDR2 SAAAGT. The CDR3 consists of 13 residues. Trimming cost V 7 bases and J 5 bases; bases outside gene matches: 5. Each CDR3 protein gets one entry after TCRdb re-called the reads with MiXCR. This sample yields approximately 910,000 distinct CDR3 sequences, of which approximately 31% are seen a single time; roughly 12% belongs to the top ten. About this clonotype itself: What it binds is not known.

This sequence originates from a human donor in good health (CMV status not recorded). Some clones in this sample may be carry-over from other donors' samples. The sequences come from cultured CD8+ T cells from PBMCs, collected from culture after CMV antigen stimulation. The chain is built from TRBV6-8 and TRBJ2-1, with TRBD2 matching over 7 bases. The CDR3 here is CASTQRGDNEQFF. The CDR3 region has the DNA TGTGCCAGCACCCAGCGGGGCGACAATGAGCAGTTCTTC.